Each of the 15 T cell receptor beta chains below was sequenced from the same sample in a study of CD8+ T cells in alopecia areata (dated by TCRdb to about 2018). The time point tag for this specimen amounts to: about 4 weeks on oral tofacitinib. The sample's treatment or condition, from its label and the paper: oral pan-JAK inhibitor, 5-10 mg twice daily. Receptors were amplified or captured by the immunoSEQ multiplex PCR assay. RNA was extracted from all samples and reverse transcribed into cDNA, which served as template for TCR sequencing. Imported from immuneACCESS, the table was reduced by TCRdb to in-frame sequences with V and J called. These copies leave out some clones; in studies compared against another copy, an unresolved V gene accounts for under half, and the cause of the remainder is not known. The sample table records some 240,000 clones; about 57% of these occur just once. The top ten constitute 1.6% of the sample.

The sample here was CD4+ T cells sorted from blood, taken at week 4, from a patient treated with tofacitinib. Receptors were obtained from a human donor with alopecia areata.

The chain combines TRBV5-1 with TRBJ2-2, with D perhaps TRBD1 or TRBD2 (5 bases each). Germline CDR1 and CDR2: SGHRS and YFSETQ. The ends were cut back, 3 bases at V and 1 base at J, with 19 bases in the middle. The length of the CDR3 is 18 residues. The CDR3 bases are TGCGCCAGCAGCTCCGGGGTGGGGCGTGTTGGGAACACCGGGGAGCTGTTTTTT. This encodes CASSSGVGRVGNTGELFF.

This clone was detected once. This chain links TRBV29-1 with TRBJ2-1; possible D gene TRBD1, 6 bases. The germline CDR1 and CDR2 sequences are SQVTM and ANQGSEA. The V end lost 5 bases, the J end lost 9 bases, and 14 bases lay between the germline ends. CDR3 length equals 12 residues. The CDR3 DNA reads TGCAGCGTTATACAGGGACCCAGTGAGCAGTTCTTC. It encodes CSVIQGPSEQFF.

The chain uses TRBV7-7 and TRBJ2-5; 10 positions agree with TRBD1. Per the germline V gene, CDR1 is SSHAT and CDR2 is FNYEAQ (reference sequence). The V and J ends lost 5 bases and 6 bases, in that order; junction bases with no gene match: 9. CDR3 length: 15 residues. CDR3 sequence (DNA): TGTGCCAGCAGCGCTAGTTGGGACAGGGGCCAGACCCAGTACTTC. Encoded protein: CASSASWDRGQTQYF.

This chain connects TRBV4-3 to TRBJ2-7; TRBD1 matches 8 bases. V gave up 1 base and J gave up 2 bases; unmatched junction bases: 1. CDR1 is LGHNA and CDR2 is YSLEER in the germline V gene. The CDR3 consists of 14 residues. This chain's CDR3 is CASSQGTGTYEQYF. The CDR3 DNA sequence: TGCGCCAGCAGCCAAGGGACAGGGACCTACGAGCAGTACTTC.

The chain carries TRBV7-8 and TRBJ1-2; D perhaps matches TRBD1 (6 bases). The CDR3 spans 16 residues. V shed 5 bases and J shed 7 bases, with 23 bases lying between them. Germline CDR1 and CDR2: SGHVS and FQNEAQ. The DNA of the CDR3 is TGTGCCAGCAGCCTTGAAAGTGGGGGCAGGGGTGGTGGCTACACCTTC. It is translated as CASSLESGGRGGGYTF.

The CDR3 is CSVAQDNTEAFF. For the CDR3, the DNA is TGCAGCGTTGCACAGGATAACACTGAAGCTTTCTTT. The chain has TRBV29-1 and TRBJ1-1; D possibly corresponds to TRBD1 (5 bases). In germline, CDR1 is SQVTM, CDR2 ANQGSEA. This CDR3 is 12 amino acids long. The germline V and J ends were trimmed by 4 bases and 2 bases, with 8 bases remaining between them.

This clone was seen once. The chain joins TRBV4-3 to TRBJ2-1, with a possible D match to TRBD1 (6 bases). There are 15 residues in the CDR3. The V gene's germline CDR1 is LGHNA and CDR2 YSLEER. The V end lost 1 base, the J end lost 8 bases, and 15 bases lay between the germline ends. DNA for the CDR3: TGCGCCAGCAGCCAAGCAGGGGCCTCCGGGGATGAGCAGTTCTTC. Protein: CASSQAGASGDEQFF.

The rearrangement uses TRBV27 and TRBJ1-5; D remains ambiguous. Germline V gene data show CDR1 as MNHEY and CDR2 as SMNVEV (reference sequence). The CDR3 spans 13 residues. V was shortened by 0 bases and J by 7 bases, with 7 bases between the two germline ends. CDR3 nucleotides: TGTGCCAGCAGTTTATCACGACAACAGCCCCAGCATTTT. Protein sequence: CASSLSRQQPQHF.

V and J are TRBV30 and TRBJ2-5, with D perhaps matching TRBD1 (5 bases). Trimming removed 4 bases from V and 4 bases from J, with 16 bases in between. Per germline, CDR1 GTSNPN and CDR2 SVGIG (reference sequence). The CDR3 extends over 14 amino acids. CDR3 nucleotide sequence: TGTGCCTGGATCGGTGGGGCCCCGGGAGAGACCCAGTACTTC. Amino acid sequence: CAWIGGAPGETQYF. The variable domain in full, with the rest retrieved from reference TRBV30 and TRBJ2-5, is SQTIHQWPATLVQPVGSPLSLECTVEGTSNPNLYWYRQAAGRGLQLLFYSVGIGQISSEVPQNLSASRPQDRQFILSSKKLLLSDSGFYLCAWIGGAPGETQYFGPGTRLLVL.

The chain joins TRBV15 to TRBJ1-3, with unresolved D. CDR3 length: 18 residues. Trimming took off 0 bases at V and 0 bases at J, with 15 bases between the two ends. The V gene's germline CDR1 is LNHNV and CDR2 YYDKDF (reference sequence). CDR3 in DNA: TGTGCCACCAGCAGAGATCGTTCTAAGGACTACTCTGGAAACACCATATATTTT. The encoded protein is CATSRDRSKDYSGNTIYF.

The rearrangement joins TRBV29-1 to TRBJ1-2, with D maybe TRBD1 (6 bases). V dropped 6 bases and J dropped 8 bases, with 19 bases sitting between them. CDR3 length equals 13 residues. Per the germline V gene, CDR1 is SQVTM and CDR2 is ANQGSEA. The CDR3 spells CSVADGGKEGYTF. CDR3 coding DNA: TGCAGCGTGGCCGATGGGGGCAAAGAGGGCTACACCTTC. The entire variable domain, with the rest obtained from reference TRBV29-1 and TRBJ1-2, is as follows: SAVISQKPSRDICQRGTSLTIQCQVDSQVTMMFWYRQQPGQSLTLIATANQGSEATYESGFVIDKFPISRPNLTFSTLTVSNMSPEDSSIYLCSVADGGKEGYTFGSGTRLTVV.

The chain carries TRBV7-8 and TRBJ1-1; D is possibly TRBD1 (6 bases). Per germline, CDR1 SGHVS and CDR2 FQNEAQ. The CDR3 totals 15 residues. The V end lost 0 bases, the J end lost 2 bases, and 10 bases lay between the germline ends. The CDR3 is CASSLAAGTNTEAFF. The DNA of the CDR3 is TGTGCCAGCAGCTTAGCGGCAGGGACAAACACTGAAGCTTTCTTT.

The V gene is TRBV30, the J gene TRBJ1-1; D is undetermined. With 3 bases removed from V and 3 bases from J, the gap between germline ends came to 11 bases. Germline V gives CDR1 GTSNPN, CDR2 SVGIG (reference sequence). This CDR3 comprises 13 residues. CDR3 sequence reads: CAWRLTPDTEAFF. For the CDR3, the DNA is TGTGCCTGGAGACTCACCCCGGACACTGAAGCTTTCTTT. Filled out from reference TRBV30 and TRBJ1-1, the complete variable domain reads SQTIHQWPATLVQPVGSPLSLECTVEGTSNPNLYWYRQAAGRGLQLLFYSVGIGQISSEVPQNLSASRPQDRQFILSSKKLLLSDSGFYLCAWRLTPDTEAFFGQGTRLTVV.

This clone occurred a few times. This rearrangement joins TRBV11-3 to TRBJ2-7, with D perhaps TRBD2 (5 bases). Trimming took 3 bases from V and 5 from J, leaving 17 bases between them. The germline V gene encodes CDR1 SGHNT and CDR2 YENEEA. The CDR3 runs to 15 residues. CDR3 nucleotides: TGTGCCAGCAGCTTTGACGGCCCGGGGATCCACGAGCAGTACTTC. Translation: CASSFDGPGIHEQYF.

The chain links TRBV23-1 to TRBJ1-2, with D perhaps TRBD1 (5 bases). TRBV23-1 has ORF status, its function being uncertain. CDR3 length equals 15 residues. Trimming left V 1 base short and J 4 bases short, with 13 bases between. The CDR3 reads CASSQYNRPRYGYTF. As DNA, the CDR3 is TGCGCCAGCAGTCAATACAACAGGCCCCGCTATGGCTACACCTTC.